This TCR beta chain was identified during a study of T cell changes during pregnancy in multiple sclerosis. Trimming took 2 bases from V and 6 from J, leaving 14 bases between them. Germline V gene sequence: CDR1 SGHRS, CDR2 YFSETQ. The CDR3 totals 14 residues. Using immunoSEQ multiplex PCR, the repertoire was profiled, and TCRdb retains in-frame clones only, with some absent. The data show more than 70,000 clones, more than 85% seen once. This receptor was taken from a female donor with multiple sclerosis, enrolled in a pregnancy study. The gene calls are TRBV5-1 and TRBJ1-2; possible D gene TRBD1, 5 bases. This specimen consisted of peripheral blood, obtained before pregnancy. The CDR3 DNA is TGCGCCAGCAGCTTATTTACAGGAGAAAATGGCTACACCTTC. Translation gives CASSLFTGENGYTF. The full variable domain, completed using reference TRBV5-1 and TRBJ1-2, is KAGVTQTPRYLIKTRGQQVTLSCSPISGHRSVSWYQQTPGQGLQFLFEYFSETQRNKGNFPGRFSGRQFSNSRSEMNVSTLELGDSALYLCASSLFTGENGYTFGSGTRLTVV.